This TCR beta chain was observed in a study of CD8+CD57+ T cells in acquired aplastic anemia. About the study: Across the sorted CD4+ and CD8+ cells, DNA amounts averaged approximately 3.1 ug.

This CDR3 has 13 residues. The V gene's germline CDR1 is LNHNV and CDR2 YYDKDF (reference sequence). Trimming stripped 1 base from V and 4 bases from J, with 5 bases between. Genomic DNA was employed as the template in profiling TCR beta VDJ and CDR3. TCRdb reprocessed the reads via MiXCR and lists one record per CDR3 protein. The table shows 110,000 or so distinct CDR3 sequences, with around half occurring only once. This chain joins TRBV15 and TRBJ1-5; D call uncertain. This clonotype was obtained from a human donor in good health, serving as a control. Sequenced material: sorted CD4+, CD8+, or CD8+CD57+ T cells (not recorded which) from PBMCs. CDR3 loop: CATSRVLNQPQHF. For the CDR3, the DNA is TGTGCCACCAGCAGAGTCCTTAATCAGCCCCAGCATTTT.